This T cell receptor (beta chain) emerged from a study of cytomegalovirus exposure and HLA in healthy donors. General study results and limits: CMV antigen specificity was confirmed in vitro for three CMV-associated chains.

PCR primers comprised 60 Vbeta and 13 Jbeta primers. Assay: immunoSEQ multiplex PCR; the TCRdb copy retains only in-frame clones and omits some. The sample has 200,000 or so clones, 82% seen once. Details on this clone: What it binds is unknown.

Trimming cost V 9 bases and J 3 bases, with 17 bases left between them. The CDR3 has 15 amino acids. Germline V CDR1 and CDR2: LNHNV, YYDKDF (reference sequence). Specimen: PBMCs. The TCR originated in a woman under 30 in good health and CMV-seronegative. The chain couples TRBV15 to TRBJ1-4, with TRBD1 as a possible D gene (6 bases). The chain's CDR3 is CATQQGSLANEKLFF. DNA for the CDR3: TGTGCCACTCAGCAGGGGAGTCTTGCTAATGAAAAACTGTTTTTT.